The TCR beta chain described here comes from a study of blood T cell repertoires in COVID-19. Generated by immunoSEQ multiplex PCR, the TCRdb table keeps only in-frame clones and is missing some. The repertoire includes around 250,000 clones, about 88% of them detected once, and 1.5% to 2% sits in the top ten. Participant age was about 18 to 100 years, and participants resided in 25 or so US areas. Either two negative PCRs, clearance, or symptom resolution qualified Cohort 3 donors as recovered. Germline V CDR1 and CDR2: SGHRS, YFSETQ. Deletions cut 2 bases from V and 3 bases from J, with 12 bases between. The CDR3 loop spans 14 amino acids.

This TCR came from a woman aged 50 to 60 who had recovered from COVID-19. The rearrangement links TRBV5-1 to TRBJ2-7; D may be TRBD2 (5 bases). The sample taken for sequencing was PBMCs or T cells enriched from blood (not recorded which). The CDR3 sequence is CASSFGVAGYEQYF. DNA of the CDR3: TGCGCCAGCAGCTTTGGTGTGGCGGGCTACGAGCAGTACTTC.